This is a list of T cell receptor beta chains from one sample in a study of cytomegalovirus exposure and HLA in healthy donors. The protocol was immunoSEQ multiplex PCR, while the TCRdb copy is restricted to in-frame clones and leaves out a portion. The table includes about 160,000 clones, roughly four fifths detected once. Input material: PBMCs. The receptors were gathered from a female donor in good health and CMV-seronegative. The CDR3 runs from the conserved cysteine through the conserved F or W. Each record gives: J gene, CDR3 length, D gene, clone size, V gene, CDR3 DNA, CDR3 protein. The D gene is left open where the match is weak. Not every row has a clone size; where given, it reads once, few, many or a size class.

J: TRBJ1-2
length: 15
D: .
size: .
V: TRBV9
DNA: TGTGCCAGCAGCGTAGGTGGGGCCCCTAACTATGGCTACACCTTC
CDR3: CASSVGGAPNYGYTF

J: TRBJ1-6
length: 13
D: TRBD1
size: .
V: TRBV29-1
DNA: TGCAGCGTGGTGACAGGGGATGGTTCACCCCTCCACTTT
CDR3: CSVVTGDGSPLHF

J: TRBJ2-1
length: 13
D: .
size: .
V: TRBV11-3
DNA: TGTGCCAGCAGCTTGTCCGCGAACAATGAGCAGTTCTTC
CDR3: CASSLSANNEQFF

J: TRBJ2-5
length: 11
D: .
size: .
V: TRBV27
DNA: TGTGCCAGCAGTCAGGGCGGGACCCAGTACTTC
CDR3: CASSQGGTQYF

J: TRBJ1-1
length: 11
D: .
size: .
V: TRBV20-1
DNA: TGCAGTGCCCGCGGGGGCACTGAAGCTTTCTTT
CDR3: CSARGGTEAFF

J: TRBJ1-1
length: 15
D: .
size: few
V: TRBV14
DNA: TGTGCCAGCAGTCGATCCGGGACACTAAGGACTGAAGCTTTCTTT
CDR3: CASSRSGTLRTEAFF

J: TRBJ2-5
length: 13
D: .
size: .
V: TRBV6-5
DNA: TGTGCCAGCAGTTGGACAGTTCAAGAGACCCAGTACTTC
CDR3: CASSWTVQETQYF

J: TRBJ1-1
length: 14
D: TRBD1
size: .
V: TRBV9
DNA: TGTGCCAGCAGCCCAGGGACAGCGAACACTGAAGCTTTCTTT
CDR3: CASSPGTANTEAFF

J: TRBJ1-4
length: 14
D: .
size: .
V: TRBV28
DNA: TGTGCCAGCAAAGAAGGGGGAGCTAATGAAAAACTGTTTTTT
CDR3: CASKEGGANEKLFF

J: TRBJ1-1
length: 17
D: TRBD1
size: .
V: TRBV4-3
DNA: TGCGCCAGCAGCCAAGAGGTCGGAGGGACAGGGCGGACTGAAGCTTTCTTT
CDR3: CASSQEVGGTGRTEAFF

J: TRBJ2-7
length: 16
D: .
size: .
V: TRBV7-9
DNA: TGTGCCAGCAGCCTTGGTCCGGGGCGGGAAGCCTACGAGCAGTACTTC
CDR3: CASSLGPGREAYEQYF

J: TRBJ2-7
length: 15
D: .
size: .
V: TRBV7-9
DNA: TGTGCCAGCAGCCCTAAAGGGGGGGAGTCCTACGAGCAGTACTTC
CDR3: CASSPKGGESYEQYF

J: TRBJ1-5
length: 13
D: .
size: .
V: TRBV5-5
DNA: TGTGCCAGCAGCTCCGGTGAGAATCAGCCCCAGCATTTT
CDR3: CASSSGENQPQHF

J: TRBJ2-2
length: 15
D: TRBD2
size: once
V: TRBV7-9
DNA: TGTGCCAGCAGCACGGGACTAGCGAACACCGGGGAGCTGTTTTTT
CDR3: CASSTGLANTGELFF

J: TRBJ2-3
length: 18
D: TRBD2
size: few
V: TRBV4-3
DNA: TGCGCCAGCAGCCAAGATCCGTTGCTAGCGGGAAGGACAGATACGCAGTATTTT
CDR3: CASSQDPLLAGRTDTQYF

J: TRBJ2-7
length: 14
D: .
size: .
V: TRBV5-1
DNA: TGCGCCAGCAGCTTGGCCGGACAGAACAACGAGCAGTACTTC
CDR3: CASSLAGQNNEQYF

J: TRBJ1-5
length: 15
D: TRBD1
size: .
V: TRBV28
DNA: TGTGCCAGCGCAGGACAGGGGTACGGGCATCAGCCCCAGCATTTT
CDR3: CASAGQGYGHQPQHF

J: TRBJ2-1
length: 17
D: TRBD2
size: .
V: TRBV27
DNA: TGTGCCACCCTGACTAGCGGGGGGGCCAGCTCCTACAATGAGCAGTTCTTC
CDR3: CATLTSGGASSYNEQFF

J: TRBJ2-7
length: 12
D: .
size: .
V: TRBV6-5
DNA: TGTGCCAGCAGTTTTAGCAAATACGAGCAGTACTTC
CDR3: CASSFSKYEQYF

J: TRBJ2-3
length: 18
D: TRBD2
size: .
V: TRBV9
DNA: TGTGCCAGCAGCGTAGGGCTAGCGGGAGGGGGGCTCGCAGATACGCAGTATTTT
CDR3: CASSVGLAGGGLADTQYF

J: TRBJ2-7
length: 12
D: .
size: .
V: TRBV7-9
DNA: TGTGCCAGCAGCTTAGAGGAGAGCGAGCAGTACTTC
CDR3: CASSLEESEQYF

J: TRBJ1-4
length: 14
D: .
size: .
V: TRBV27
DNA: TGTGCCAGCAAAGACAGGCAGAAGAATGAAAAACTGTTTTTT
CDR3: CASKDRQKNEKLFF

J: TRBJ1-2
length: 14
D: .
size: .
V: TRBV29-1
DNA: TGCAGCGTTGAGCCGGCGCGGGTTAACTATGGCTACACCTTC
CDR3: CSVEPARVNYGYTF

J: TRBJ2-6
length: 16
D: .
size: .
V: TRBV5-5
DNA: TGTGCCAGCGGGGCAGGGGGAGGTTCTGGGGCCAACGTCCTGACTTTC
CDR3: CASGAGGGSGANVLTF